This passage covers 7 T cell receptor beta chains from one sample sequenced in a study of shared clonotypes between healthy human individuals (dated by TCRdb to about 2020). CD8 naive samples were CD45RO-negative cells positively selected for CCR7, giving a CD45RA+CCR7+ population that excluded TemRA cells. The library was generated by the immunoSEQ multiplex PCR assay. TCRdb holds this immuneACCESS table with in-frame rearrangements only. Some clones are missing; in checked studies, unresolved V genes explain under half, and the rest has no known cause. The sample includes approximately 840,000 clones, with approximately 97% observed a single time. Clones ranked in the top ten supply about 0.22% of the sample. Input material: naive CD8+ T cells sorted from blood. The cell subset or site label on this specimen signifies: CD45RA+CCR7+. All receptors come from a man aged 25 to 45 in good health.

This chain joins TRBV4-1 and TRBJ2-7; possibly TRBD2 for D (5 bases). Trimming took 2 bases from V and 2 from J, leaving 10 bases between them. Germline values: CDR1 MGHRA, CDR2 YSYEKL. The CDR3 runs to 14 residues. CDR3 region: CASSQRFGTYEQYF. Written as DNA, the CDR3 is TGCGCCAGCAGCCAAAGGTTCGGGACCTACGAGCAGTACTTC.

This clone was picked up one time. Other DNA sequences in the same sample also yield this CDR3. CDR3 nucleotides: TGTGCCAGCAGTCTCGTTGGGGACGAAAAACTGTTTTTT. Translating it yields CASSLVGDEKLFF. The V and J genes are TRBV7-9 and TRBJ1-4; tentatively, D is TRBD1 (5 bases). The CDR3 sequence is 13 residues long. The germline V and J ends were trimmed by 6 bases and 8 bases, with 13 bases remaining between them. Looked up from germline, CDR1 is SEHNR and CDR2 is FQNEAQ (reference sequence).

The V call is TRBV18, the J call TRBJ2-1; D remains unclear. The V gene's germline CDR1 is KGHSH and CDR2 LQKENI. Trimming pared 3 bases from V and 7 bases from J, leaving 7 bases between. This CDR3 is built from 12 residues. The CDR3 DNA reads as TGTGCCAGCTCACCTAGCAAGAATGAGCAGTTCTTC. It encodes CASSPSKNEQFF.

The rearrangement joins TRBV5-6 to TRBJ2-1, with 10 bases aligning to TRBD2. This CDR3 comprises 14 residues. With V trimmed by 0 bases and J by 6 bases, 0 bases remained unmatched. The germline gives CDR1 SGHDT, CDR2 YYEEEE. The CDR3 spells CASSLASGSNEQFF. The CDR3 coding sequence is TGTGCCAGCAGCTTGGCTAGCGGGAGCAATGAGCAGTTCTTC.

The chain links TRBV30 to TRBJ2-5, with D possibly TRBD1 on 5 matching bases. The CDR3 runs 13 residues. V lost 0 bases and J lost 5, with 10 bases in between. The germline gives CDR1 GTSNPN, CDR2 SVGIG (reference sequence). In DNA, the CDR3 is TGTGCCTGGAGTGTAGCAGGGATGGAGACCCAGTACTTC. Protein: CAWSVAGMETQYF.

The chain carries TRBV5-6 and TRBJ2-7; maybe TRBD1 (5 bases). The length of the CDR3 is 16 residues. Trimming pared 4 bases from V and 3 bases from J, leaving 20 bases between. Germline assignment: CDR1 SGHDT and CDR2 YYEEEE. In DNA, the CDR3 is TGTGCCAGCAGCCTACCTGTAGCAGGGATAATCTACGAGCAGTACTTC. Translating gives CASSLPVAGIIYEQYF.

The chain is built from TRBV5-4 and TRBJ2-6; D might be TRBD1 or TRBD2, each matching 5 bases. V shed 0 bases and J shed 0 bases, with 10 bases lying between them. The length of the CDR3 is 17 residues. From germline, CDR1 is SGHNT and CDR2 YYREEE (reference sequence). CDR3 bases: TGTGCCAGCAGCTTGGGGGACGGACCCTCTGGGGCCAACGTCCTGACTTTC. Protein: CASSLGDGPSGANVLTF.